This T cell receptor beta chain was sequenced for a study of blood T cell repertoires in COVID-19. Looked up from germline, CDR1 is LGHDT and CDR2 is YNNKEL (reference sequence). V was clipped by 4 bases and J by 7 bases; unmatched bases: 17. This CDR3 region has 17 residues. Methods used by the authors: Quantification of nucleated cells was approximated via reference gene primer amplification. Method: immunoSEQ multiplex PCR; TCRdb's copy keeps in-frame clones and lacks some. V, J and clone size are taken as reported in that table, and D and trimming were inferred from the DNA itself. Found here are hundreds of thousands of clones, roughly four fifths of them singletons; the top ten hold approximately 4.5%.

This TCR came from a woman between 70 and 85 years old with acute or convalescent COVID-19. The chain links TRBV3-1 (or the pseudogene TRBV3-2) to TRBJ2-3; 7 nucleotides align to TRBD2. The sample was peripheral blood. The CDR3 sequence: CASSRRLSGGGLYTQYF. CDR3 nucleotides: TGTGCCAGCAGCCGAAGACTGTCGGGCGGGGGACTGTATACGCAGTATTTT.